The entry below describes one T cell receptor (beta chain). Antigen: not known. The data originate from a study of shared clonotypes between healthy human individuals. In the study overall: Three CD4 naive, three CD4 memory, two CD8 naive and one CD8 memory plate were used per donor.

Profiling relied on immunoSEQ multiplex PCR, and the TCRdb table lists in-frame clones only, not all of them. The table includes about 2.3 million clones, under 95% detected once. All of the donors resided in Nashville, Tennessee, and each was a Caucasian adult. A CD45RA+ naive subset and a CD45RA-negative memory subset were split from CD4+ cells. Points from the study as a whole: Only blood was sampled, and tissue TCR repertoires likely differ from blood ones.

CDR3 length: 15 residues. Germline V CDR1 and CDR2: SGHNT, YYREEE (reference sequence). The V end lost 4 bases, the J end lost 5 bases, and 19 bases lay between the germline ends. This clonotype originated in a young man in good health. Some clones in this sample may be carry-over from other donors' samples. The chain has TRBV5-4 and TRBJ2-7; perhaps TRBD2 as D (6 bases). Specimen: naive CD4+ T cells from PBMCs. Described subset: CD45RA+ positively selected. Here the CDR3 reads CASSPGGGRGNEQYF. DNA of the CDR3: TGTGCCAGCAGCCCCGGTGGGGGGAGAGGTAACGAGCAGTACTTC. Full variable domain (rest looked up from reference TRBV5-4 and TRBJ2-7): ETGVTQSPTHLIKTRGQQVTLRCSSQSGHNTVSWYQQALGQGPQFIFQYYREEENGRGNFPPRFSGLQFPNYSSELNVNALELDDSALYLCASSPGGGRGNEQYFGPGTRLTVT.